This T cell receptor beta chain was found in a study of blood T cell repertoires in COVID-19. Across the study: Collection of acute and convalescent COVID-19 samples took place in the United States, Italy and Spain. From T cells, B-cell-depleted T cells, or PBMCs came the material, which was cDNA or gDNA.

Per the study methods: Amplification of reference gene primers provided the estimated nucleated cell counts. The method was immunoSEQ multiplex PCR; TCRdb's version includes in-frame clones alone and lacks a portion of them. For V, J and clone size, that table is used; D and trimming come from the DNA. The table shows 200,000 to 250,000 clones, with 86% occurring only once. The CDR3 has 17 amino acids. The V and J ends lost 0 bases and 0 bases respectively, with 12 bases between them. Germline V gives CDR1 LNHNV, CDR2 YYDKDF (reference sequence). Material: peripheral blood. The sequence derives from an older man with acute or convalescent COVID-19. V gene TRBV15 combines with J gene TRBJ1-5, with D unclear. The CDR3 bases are TGTGCCACCAGCAGAGATTGGACTGAGGATAGCAATCAGCCCCAGCATTTT. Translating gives CATSRDWTEDSNQPQHF.